The rows below give T cell receptor beta chains drawn from one sample of a study of shared clonotypes between healthy human individuals. Measured with immunoSEQ multiplex PCR; TCRdb has only the in-frame clones, and not every one. The sample lists 2 million to 2.5 million clones; 85% to 95% were seen once. Sequenced sample: naive CD4+ T cells from PBMCs. These TCRs come from a man aged 18 to 29 in good health. Some clones in this sample may be carry-over from other donors' samples. CDR3s leave out the opening cysteine and the closing phenylalanine or tryptophan.

TRBV7-3	12	TRBJ2-7	ASSLTGTTYEQY
TRBV29-1	17	TRBJ2-1	SVLNPTGGAGSSYNEQF
TRBV5-4	13	TRBJ1-1	ASSLGGGEDTEAF
TRBV18	12	TRBJ2-3	ASSPGFRADTQY
TRBV6-6	11	TRBJ2-7	ASRSGQVYEQY
TRBV9	14	TRBJ2-7	ASSVGGTSGTYEQY
TRBV5-1	11	TRBJ2-5	ASNQGFGETQY
TRBV20-1	6	TRBJ2-5	SALEQY
TRBV5-6	14	TRBJ2-7	ASSSGLLDKDNEQY
TRBV4-2	10	TRBJ1-4	ASSQGRDLRF
TRBV7-3	14	TRBJ2-3	ASSLGIAGATDTQY
TRBV10-3	12	TRBJ2-7	AISKQGVDYEQY
TRBV15	11	TRBJ2-1	ATSRDRDRVGV
TRBV29-1	13	TRBJ2-3	SVPGSTSGSYTQY
TRBV4-1	15	TRBJ2-3	ASSPGPSGSFQYTQY
TRBV6-1	13	TRBJ1-6	ASSEENRVASPLH
TRBV9	11	TRBJ2-7	ASGGTRDYEQY
TRBV11-2	12	TRBJ2-3	ASSFGHSTDTQY
TRBV4-1	13	TRBJ1-3	ASSQTGGPGNTIY
TRBV6-5	13	TRBJ1-1	ASSGTGDMNTEAF
TRBV4-1	12	TRBJ1-4	ASSQENKDEKLF
TRBV6-6	13	TRBJ2-7	ASSPFLDSSYEQY
TRBV2	16	TRBJ2-1	ASSEAFLTGASYNEQF
TRBV5-1	14	TRBJ2-7	ASSPLSGLSSYEQY
TRBV7-2	12	TRBJ2-4	ASSSRGLKNIQY
TRBV6-1	10	TRBJ2-2	ASIGRTGELF
TRBV7-6	12	TRBJ2-5	ASSSPAEQETQY
TRBV4-2	14	TRBJ2-3	ASSQLGLADTDTQY
TRBV28	10	TRBJ1-1	ASRQLNTEAF
TRBV6-5	12	TRBJ2-7	ASSYSSGSYEQY
TRBV18	12	TRBJ1-5	ASSLRTFNQPQH
TRBV18	14	TRBJ1-2	ASSPIPGGGNYGYT
TRBV5-6	11	TRBJ2-2	ASIDFGTGELF
TRBV27	13	TRBJ2-7	ASSLLATSSYEQY
TRBV27	10	TRBJ2-1	ASSLYRDEQF
TRBV5-1	11	TRBJ2-5	ASSLVTEETQY
TRBV28	15	TRBJ2-6	ASSLTPTGSGANVLT
TRBV14	14	TRBJ1-5	ASSLDTPEANQPQH